What follows are 2 T cell receptor beta chains derived from one specimen sequenced in a study of CD8 T cells in Susac syndrome. An input of roughly 0.5 to 1 ug of RNA was subjected to reverse transcription using random hexamers. TCRdb ran MiXCR on the immunoSEQ multiplex PCR reads and lists one entry per CDR3 protein. The sample includes more than 75,000 distinct CDR3 sequences, 94% of them seen just once. Sequencing was carried out using CD8+ T cells from PBMCs. These receptors all stem from a human donor in good health.

The rearrangement joins TRBV7-8 to TRBJ2-2; TRBD2 agrees at 9 bases. This CDR3 has 19 amino acids. CDR1 SGHVS and CDR2 FQNEAQ come from the germline V gene. J lost 0 bases, V lost 5 bases, and 13 bases had no gene match. This CDR3 reads CASSPRTSVLPSNTGELFF. The DNA of the CDR3 is TGTGCCAGCAGCCCGAGGACTAGCGTACTTCCTTCGAACACCGGGGAGCTGTTTTTT.

This chain joins TRBV3-1 and TRBJ2-1, with D uncertain. In germline, CDR1 is LGHDT, CDR2 YNNKEL (reference sequence). This CDR3 has 15 residues. Trimming removed 0 bases at V and 0 bases at J, with 6 bases between. The CDR3 sequence: CASSQEASSYNEQFF. The CDR3 nucleotides are TGTGCCAGCAGCCAAGAGGCTAGCTCCTACAATGAGCAGTTCTTC.